The 24 T cell receptor beta chains below were found in one sample sequenced in a study of cytomegalovirus exposure and HLA in healthy donors (dated 2017 in TCRdb). The method was the immunoSEQ multiplex PCR assay. A mixture of 60 forward primers for TCR Vbeta segments and 13 reverse primers for TCR Jbeta segments was used in the multiplex PCR. As stored in TCRdb, this immuneACCESS dataset retains in-frame rearrangements with V and J assigned. A fraction of the clones does not appear; measured against another copy, unresolved V genes explain less than half of the discrepancy, and the remainder lacks a known reason. In this sample the table shows around 250,000 clones, around 90% of which occur a single time. In total, the top ten clones hold about 1.8% of the sample. Source material: PBMCs. The receptors derive from a girl between 2 and 10 years old in good health and CMV-seronegative.

The chain carries TRBV29-1 and TRBJ2-2; perhaps TRBD2 as D (6 bases). The CDR3 covers 15 residues. Germline V gives CDR1 SQVTM, CDR2 ANQGSEA. Between the trimmed V and J ends, which lost 5 bases and 4 bases, there was a span of 17 bases. The CDR3 DNA reads as TGCAGCGTTTGGGACCTGACTAGGAGCACCGGGGAGCTGTTTTTT. Amino acids: CSVWDLTRSTGELFF.

This chain joins TRBV27 and TRBJ2-3; D possibly corresponds to TRBD1 (5 bases). The germline V and J ends were trimmed by 5 bases and 2 bases, with 14 bases remaining between them. The CDR3 length is 15 residues. Germline V gene sequence: CDR1 MNHEY, CDR2 SMNVEV (reference sequence). DNA for the CDR3: TGTGCCAGCAGTGCACAGACAGTATCCACAGATACGCAGTATTTT. Amino acids: CASSAQTVSTDTQYF.

The rearrangement joins TRBV6-5 to TRBJ1-5, with TRBD1 as a possible D gene (5 bases). V lost 6 bases and J 0 bases, leaving 12 bases between the germline ends. The CDR3 sequence is 15 residues long. CDR1 MNHEY and CDR2 SVGAGI come from the germline V gene. The CDR3: CASRPQTVSNQPQHF. CDR3 sequence (DNA): TGTGCCAGCAGACCCCAGACAGTTAGCAATCAGCCCCAGCATTTT.

This clone was detected a few times. J is TRBJ2-5 and V is TRBV7-9, with 9 nucleotides matching TRBD2. J gave up 0 bases and V 5 bases, and 4 bases lay outside the gene matches. Germline CDR1 reads SEHNR; CDR2 reads FQNEAQ (reference sequence). CDR3 length: 15 amino acids. The DNA of the CDR3 is TGTGCCAGCAGCCAAATAGCGGGGGACCAAGAGACCCAGTACTTC. It encodes CASSQIAGDQETQYF.

Comment on this clone: At one end, the junction sequence differs from germline, possibly due to a read error. The chain has TRBV5-1 and TRBJ1-4; D is possibly TRBD1 (5 bases). CDR3 length: 12 residues. Germline CDR1 is SGHRS and CDR2 is YFSETQ. CDR3 bases: TGCGCCAGCACAGGAGGGGAGGCGCAGAGAGACTTT. This encodes CASTGGEAQRDF.

V usage is TRBV5-1 and J usage is TRBJ2-7; D perhaps matches TRBD2 (6 bases). Germline V gene sequence: CDR1 SGHRS, CDR2 YFSETQ. Trimming shortened V by 7 bases and J by 1 base, and 18 bases separated the two germline ends. This CDR3 region has 15 residues. The CDR3: CASRVGAGPSYEQYF. Here the CDR3 DNA reads TGCGCCAGCCGCGTAGGGGCGGGACCGTCCTACGAGCAGTACTTC.

This chain joins TRBV11-2 and TRBJ2-2; D unclear. Trimming cost V 1 base and J 6 bases, with 6 bases left between them. Germline CDR1 is SGHAT and CDR2 is FQNNGV. The CDR3 consists of 13 residues. The CDR3, as DNA: TGTGCCAGCAGCTTAGTCTCCCCCGGGGAGCTGTTTTTT. Translated: CASSLVSPGELFF.

This chain links TRBV5-6 with TRBJ1-3; TRBD1 aligns across 9 bases. The CDR3 loop spans 17 amino acids. Germline V lookup: CDR1 SGHDT, CDR2 YYEEEE. V dropped 4 bases and J dropped 0; count of bases not matched to a gene: 8. In DNA form, the CDR3 reads TGTGCCAGCAGCCCCCGGGACAGGGCTCTCTCTGGAAACACCATATATTTT. Translated, it gives CASSPRDRALSGNTIYF.

The chain recombines TRBV10-2 with TRBJ1-2; D uncertain. The V and J ends lost 2 bases and 4 bases respectively, with 11 bases between them. CDR3 size: 14 residues. Looked up from germline, CDR1 is WSHSY and CDR2 is SAAADI. Here the CDR3 DNA reads TGCGCCAGCAGTGAGAATGGCCAGATCTATGGCTACACCTTC. This gives the protein CASSENGQIYGYTF.

The chain combines TRBV6-5 with TRBJ1-1, with 7 bases identical to TRBD1. The J segment lost 11 bases and the V segment lost 6 bases, leaving 18 bases of the junction unmatched. Germline V gene sequence: CDR1 MNHEY, CDR2 SVGAGI. The CDR3 is 15 amino acids. The CDR3 coding sequence is TGTGCCAGCAGCCAACATCGACAGGGACTCCTATCGGCTTTCTTT. Its protein is CASSQHRQGLLSAFF.

The sample holds a few counts of this clone. The rearrangement joins TRBV19 to TRBJ1-1; D is perhaps TRBD1 (5 bases). Germline V gene lookup returns CDR1 LNHDA and CDR2 SQIVND (reference sequence). The V end was cut by 3 bases, the J end by 8 bases, with 10 bases between. The CDR3 loop spans 12 amino acids. The chain's CDR3 is CASSMVGGEAFF. CDR3 sequence (DNA): TGTGCCAGTAGTATGGTGGGGGGGGAAGCTTTCTTT.

V usage is TRBV5-8 and J usage is TRBJ2-7; 9 bases match TRBD1. CDR3 length: 16 amino acids. J lost 5 bases, V lost 4 bases, and 13 bases had no gene match. Per germline, CDR1 SGHTS and CDR2 YDEGEE. The CDR3 DNA reads as TGTGCCAGCAGCCCCCCCGCCGGGACAGGGATCCACGAGCAGTACTTC. Its protein product is CASSPPAGTGIHEQYF.

The table lists this clone with a count of one. V is TRBV9 and J is TRBJ2-3, with 11 bases matching TRBD2. CDR1 and CDR2 (germline): SGDLS, YYNGEE. CDR3 size: 17 residues. The J segment lost 3 bases and the V segment lost 3 bases, leaving 9 bases of the junction unmatched. The chain's CDR3 is CASSDSTSGGTTDTQYF. CDR3 nucleotide sequence: TGTGCCAGCAGCGACAGTACTAGCGGGGGAACGACAGATACGCAGTATTTT.

The CDR3 region is CASSETRMNTEAFF. CDR3 coding DNA: TGTGCCAGCAGTGAAACACGCATGAACACTGAAGCTTTCTTT. The chain couples TRBV2 to TRBJ1-1; D gene unclear. CDR1 is SNHLY, CDR2 FYNNEI, per germline. The CDR3 consists of 14 residues. V lost 2 bases, J lost 0 bases, and 7 bases lay in between.

This clone was found once. V and J are TRBV7-9 and TRBJ2-1, with a weak D call TRBD2 (5 bases). The CDR3 is 14 amino acids. The germline V gene encodes CDR1 SEHNR and CDR2 FQNEAQ (reference sequence). The germline V and J ends were trimmed by 2 bases and 2 bases, with 7 bases remaining between them. In nucleotides, the CDR3 is TGTGCCAGCAGCTTAAGAGGGACCTACAATGAGCAGTTCTTC. As protein: CASSLRGTYNEQFF. The whole variable domain, filled in from reference TRBV7-9 and TRBJ2-1, reads DTGVSQNPRHKITKRGQNVTFRCDPISEHNRLYWYRQTLGQGPEFLTYFQNEAQLEKSRLLSDRFSAERPKGSFSTLEIQRTEQGDSAMYLCASSLRGTYNEQFFGPGTRLTVL.

The chain couples TRBV30 to TRBJ2-5; tentatively, D is TRBD2 (6 bases). V was shortened by 1 base and J by 2 bases, with 11 bases between the two germline ends. CDR1 is GTSNPN and CDR2 is SVGIG in the germline V gene (reference sequence). The CDR3 has 14 residues. CDR3 sequence reads: CAWSDGLPQETQYF. CDR3 DNA sequence: TGTGCCTGGAGTGACGGACTACCTCAAGAGACCCAGTACTTC.

The rearrangement joins TRBV28 to TRBJ2-5; possibly TRBD2 for D (6 bases). This CDR3 has 15 residues. Germline V gene lookup returns CDR1 MDHEN and CDR2 SYDVKM. V lost 4 bases and J 7 bases, leaving 19 bases between the germline ends. The CDR3 coding sequence is TGTGCCAGCAGTTCTCAAGGCGGAGGGATCTTGACCCAGTACTTC. It codes for CASSSQGGGILTQYF.

The chain employs TRBV12-5 and TRBJ2-1, with D perhaps matching TRBD2 (5 bases). V lost 5 bases and J lost 0, with 17 bases in between. Germline values: CDR1 LGHNT, CDR2 FRNRAP. The CDR3 runs 17 residues. CDR3 amino acids: CASGRSGNGSSYNEQFF. CDR3 coding DNA: TGTGCTAGTGGTCGGTCGGGGAATGGGAGCTCCTACAATGAGCAGTTCTTC.

This chain uses TRBV5-4 with TRBJ2-5; D possibly corresponds to TRBD2 (6 bases). CDR1 is SGHNT and CDR2 is YYREEE in the germline V gene (reference sequence). V lost 4 bases and J 5 bases, leaving 12 bases between the germline ends. This CDR3 has 13 residues. In nucleotides, the CDR3 is TGTGCCAGCAGCCCGGGACTTGGGGAGACCCAGTACTTC. Translated, it gives CASSPGLGETQYF.

The rearrangement links TRBV19 to TRBJ1-2; D might be TRBD1 (6 bases). V shed 3 bases and J shed 4 bases, with 12 bases lying between them. The CDR3 totals 14 residues. Germline values: CDR1 LNHDA, CDR2 SQIVND (reference sequence). The CDR3 here is CASSILPDSYGYTF. CDR3 DNA sequence: TGTGCCAGTAGTATTCTCCCGGACAGCTATGGCTACACCTTC.

V usage is TRBV6-1 and J usage is TRBJ2-7; perhaps TRBD2 as D (5 bases). This CDR3 has 12 residues. The V gene lost 7 bases and the J gene lost 0 bases, with 7 bases spanning the gap. Germline CDR1 reads MNHNS; CDR2 reads SASEGT. The CDR3 region is CASTRDSYEQYF. The DNA for the CDR3 is TGTGCCAGCACACGGGACTCCTACGAGCAGTACTTC.

The CDR3 bases are TGTGCCAGCAGTGAAGACCCAGGGGTGGACACCATATATTTT. Protein: CASSEDPGVDTIYF. The chain has TRBV2 and TRBJ1-3; maybe TRBD1 (6 bases). CDR1 is SNHLY, CDR2 FYNNEI, per germline. The CDR3 spans 14 residues. Between the trimmed V and J ends, which lost 1 base and 8 bases, there was a span of 12 bases.

V usage is TRBV4-1 and J usage is TRBJ2-5, with TRBD2 matching 8 bases. This CDR3 is built from 12 residues. Germline CDR1 reads MGHRA; CDR2 reads YSYEKL. Trimming took 1 base from V and 9 from J; bases not matched to a gene: 1. CDR3 loop: CASSQAGGPQYF. The CDR3 DNA sequence: TGCGCCAGCAGCCAAGCGGGGGGGCCCCAGTACTTC.

V gene TRBV6-4 combines with J gene TRBJ2-1; the match to TRBD2 covers 10 bases. This CDR3 contains 17 residues. Unmatched junction bases numbered 13, after V lost 5 bases and J lost 6 bases. Germline CDR1 reads MRHNA; CDR2 reads SNTAGT. The CDR3 bases are TGTGCCAGCAGTAACGCTAGCGGGAGCGGTTCTGTCAATGAGCAGTTCTTC. Its protein product is CASSNASGSGSVNEQFF.